A single sample gave rise to the 6 T cell receptor beta chains below, sequenced in a study of blood T cell repertoires in COVID-19. Profiled with immunoSEQ multiplex PCR; TCRdb holds only in-frame clones, not every one. Of 140,000 or so clones in the sample, 80% to 90% are singletons; the top ten hold roughly a tenth. Sequencing used peripheral blood. All receptors derive from a man aged 60 to 75 with active or convalescent COVID-19.

The chain couples TRBV7-8 to TRBJ1-6; no reliable D call. V was cut by 1 base and J by 6 bases, with 16 bases left in between. CDR1 is SGHVS and CDR2 is FQNEAQ in the germline V gene. The CDR3 is 17 amino acids. This CDR3 reads CASSLGITSTVNSPLHF. CDR3 nucleotide sequence: TGTGCCAGCAGCTTAGGGATTACGTCTACAGTTAATTCACCCCTCCACTTT. Drawing the rest from reference TRBV7-8 and TRBJ1-6, the complete variable domain is GAGVSQSPRYKVAKRGQDVALRCDPISGHVSLFWYQQALGQGPEFLTYFQNEAQLDKSGLPSDRFFAERPEGSVSTLKIQRTQQEDSAVYLCASSLGITSTVNSPLHFGNGTRLTVT.

The rearrangement links TRBV24-1 to TRBJ1-1, with TRBD1 matching 8 bases. This CDR3 region has 15 residues. V shed 4 bases and J 5 bases; nucleotides not matched to a gene: 8. Germline CDR1 is KGHDR and CDR2 is SFDVKD. The CDR3 reads CATSEDRGPLTEAFF. As DNA, the CDR3 is TGTGCCACCAGTGAAGACAGGGGACCCCTTACTGAAGCTTTCTTT.

The chain combines TRBV6-2 or TRBV6-3 with TRBJ2-2; D remains unclear. Germline CDR1 MNHEY, CDR2 SVGEGT. Trimming stripped 6 bases from V and 7 bases from J, with 9 bases between. The CDR3 totals 12 residues. CDR3: CASSLTGGELFF. In DNA form, the CDR3 reads TGTGCCAGCAGCCTAACGGGCGGGGAGCTGTTTTTT.

The rearrangement joins TRBV5-1 to TRBJ1-1; D gene uncertain. There are 15 residues in the CDR3. The germline V gene has CDR1 SGHRS and CDR2 YFSETQ. V lost 0 bases, J lost 3 bases, and 12 bases lay in between. CDR3 sequence: CASSLESQVYTEAFF. For the CDR3, the DNA is TGCGCCAGCAGCTTGGAGAGTCAGGTTTACACTGAAGCTTTCTTT.

In its sample, this clone was seen once. The genes are TRBV6-5 and TRBJ1-2; a weak D match, TRBD1 (6 bases). V dropped 7 bases and J dropped 4 bases, with 19 bases sitting between them. Germline V gene lookup returns CDR1 MNHEY and CDR2 SVGAGI. The CDR3 covers 15 residues. The DNA of the CDR3 is TGTGCCAGCACACGAGGGGGGGCCCGCGGCTATGGCTACACCTTC. Residues: CASTRGGARGYGYTF.

The chain couples TRBV7-9 to TRBJ1-1; no firm D call. The CDR3 totals 14 residues. Germline loops: CDR1 SEHNR, CDR2 FQNEAQ (reference sequence). Trimming pared 6 bases from V and 1 base from J, leaving 12 bases between. The CDR3, as DNA: TGTGCCAGCAGTCTAGTAGCCGGGAACACTGAAGCTTTCTTT. The encoded protein is CASSLVAGNTEAFF.